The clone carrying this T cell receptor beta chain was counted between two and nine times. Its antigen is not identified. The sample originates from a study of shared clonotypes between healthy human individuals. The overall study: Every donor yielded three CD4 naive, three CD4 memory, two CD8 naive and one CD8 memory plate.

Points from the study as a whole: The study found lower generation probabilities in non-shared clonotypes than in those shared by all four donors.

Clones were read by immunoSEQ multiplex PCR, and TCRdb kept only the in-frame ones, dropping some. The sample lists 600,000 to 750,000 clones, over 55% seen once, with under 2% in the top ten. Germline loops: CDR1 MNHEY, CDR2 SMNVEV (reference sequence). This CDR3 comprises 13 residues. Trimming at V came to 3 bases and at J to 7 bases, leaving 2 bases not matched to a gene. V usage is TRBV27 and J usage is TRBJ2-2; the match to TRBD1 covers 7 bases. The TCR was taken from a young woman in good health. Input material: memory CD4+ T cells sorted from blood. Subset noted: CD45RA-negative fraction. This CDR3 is CASSFRGSGELFF. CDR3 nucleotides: TGTGCCAGCAGTTTCAGGGGGAGCGGGGAGCTGTTTTTT.